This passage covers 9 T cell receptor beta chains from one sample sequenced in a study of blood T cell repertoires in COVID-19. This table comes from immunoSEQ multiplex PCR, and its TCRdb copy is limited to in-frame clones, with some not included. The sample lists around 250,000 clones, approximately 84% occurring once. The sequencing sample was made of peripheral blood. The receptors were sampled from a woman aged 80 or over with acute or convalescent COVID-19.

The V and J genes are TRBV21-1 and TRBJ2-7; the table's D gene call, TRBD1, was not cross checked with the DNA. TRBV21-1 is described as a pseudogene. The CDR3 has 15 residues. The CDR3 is CASSKGGTGPYEQYF. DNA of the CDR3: TGTGCCAGCAGCAAAGGGGGGACAGGGCCATACGAGCAGTACTTC.

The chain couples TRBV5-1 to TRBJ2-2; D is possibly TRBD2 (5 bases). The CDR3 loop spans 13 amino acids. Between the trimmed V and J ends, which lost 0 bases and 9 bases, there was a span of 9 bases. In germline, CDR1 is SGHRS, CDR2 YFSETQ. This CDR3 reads CASSLGGSRELFF. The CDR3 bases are TGCGCCAGCAGCTTGGGAGGGTCCCGGGAGCTGTTTTTT.

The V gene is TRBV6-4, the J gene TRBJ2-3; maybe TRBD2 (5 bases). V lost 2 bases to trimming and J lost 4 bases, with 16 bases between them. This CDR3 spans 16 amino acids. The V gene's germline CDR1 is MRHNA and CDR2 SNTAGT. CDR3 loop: CASSDRGRTPPDTQYF. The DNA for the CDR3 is TGTGCCAGCAGTGACCGAGGGCGGACCCCCCCAGATACGCAGTATTTT.

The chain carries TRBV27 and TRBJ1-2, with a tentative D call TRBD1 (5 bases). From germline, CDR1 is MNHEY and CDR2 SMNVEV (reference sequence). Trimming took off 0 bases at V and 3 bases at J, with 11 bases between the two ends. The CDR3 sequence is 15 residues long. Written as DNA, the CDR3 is TGTGCCAGCAGTTTATCGTCGGGGGTTTACTATGGCTACACCTTC. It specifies CASSLSSGVYYGYTF.

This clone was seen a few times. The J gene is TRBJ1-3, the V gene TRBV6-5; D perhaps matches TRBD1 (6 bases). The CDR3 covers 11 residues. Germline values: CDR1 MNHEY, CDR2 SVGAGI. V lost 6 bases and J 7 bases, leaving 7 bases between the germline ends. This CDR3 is CASRTGNTIYF. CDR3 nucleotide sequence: TGTGCCAGCAGAACAGGGAACACCATATATTTT.

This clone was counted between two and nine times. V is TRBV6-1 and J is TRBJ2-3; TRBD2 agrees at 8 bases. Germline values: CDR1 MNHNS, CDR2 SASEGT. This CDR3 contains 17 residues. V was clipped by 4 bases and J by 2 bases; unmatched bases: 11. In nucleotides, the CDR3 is TGTGCCAGCAGTGGTGCCCCTGGCGGGGGGACCACAGATACGCAGTATTTT. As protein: CASSGAPGGGTTDTQYF.

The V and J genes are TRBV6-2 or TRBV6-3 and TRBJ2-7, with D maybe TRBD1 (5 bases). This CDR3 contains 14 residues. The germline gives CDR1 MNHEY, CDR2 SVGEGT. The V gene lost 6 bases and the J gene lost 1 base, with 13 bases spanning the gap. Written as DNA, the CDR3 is TGTGCCAGCAGCCTCGACAGTCTTTCCTACGAGCAGTACTTC. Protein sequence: CASSLDSLSYEQYF.

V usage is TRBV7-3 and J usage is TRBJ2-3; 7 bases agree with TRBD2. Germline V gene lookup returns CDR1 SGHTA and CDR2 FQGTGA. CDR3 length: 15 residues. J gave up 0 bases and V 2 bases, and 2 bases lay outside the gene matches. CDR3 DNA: TGTGCCAGCAGCTTATCTAGCGGTAGCACAGATACGCAGTATTTT. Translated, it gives CASSLSSGSTDTQYF.

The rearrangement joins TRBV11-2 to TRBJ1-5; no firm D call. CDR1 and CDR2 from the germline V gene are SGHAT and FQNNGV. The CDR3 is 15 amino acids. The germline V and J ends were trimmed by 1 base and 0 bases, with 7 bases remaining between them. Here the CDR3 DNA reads TGTGCCAGCAGCTTAGGGCAGAATAGCAATCAGCCCCAGCATTTT. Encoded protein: CASSLGQNSNQPQHF.